The 22 T cell receptor beta chains below all came from one sample that was sequenced in a study of shared clonotypes between healthy human individuals. Generated by immunoSEQ multiplex PCR, the TCRdb table keeps only in-frame clones and is missing some. The repertoire holds 550,000 to 800,000 clones, with about 74% as singletons. The specimen was memory CD4+ T cells sorted from blood. Subset of the sample: CD45RA-negative fraction. Receptors originate from a young woman in good health.

The chain joins TRBV28 to TRBJ1-2; D is possibly TRBD1 (6 bases). CDR1 is MDHEN and CDR2 is SYDVKM in the germline V gene. V gave up 2 bases and J gave up 2 bases, with 12 bases separating them. This CDR3 spans 15 amino acids. This chain's CDR3 is CASSLGGRANYGYTF. CDR3 sequence (DNA): TGTGCCAGCAGTTTAGGGGGCCGGGCGAACTATGGCTACACCTTC.

Concerning this clone: This may be a read error: a much more frequent sequence differs by one nucleotide. The sample has other DNA sequences that encode this CDR3 too. The J gene is TRBJ1-5, the V gene TRBV19; TRBD1 matches at 8 bases. The CDR3 extends over 14 amino acids. Germline V gene data show CDR1 as LNHDA and CDR2 as SQIVND (reference sequence). V was pared by 5 bases and J by 2 bases, with 2 bases of the junction left unmatched. CDR3 residues: CASSQTGGNQPQHF. The CDR3 DNA reads as TGTGCCAGTAGTCAGACAGGGGGCAATCAGCCCCAGCATTTT. Combining the CDR3 with reference TRBV19 and TRBJ1-5 gives the whole variable domain DGGITQSPKYLFRKEGQNVTLSCEQNLNHDAMYWYRQDPGQGLRLIYYSQIVNDFQKGDIAEGYSVSREKKESFPLTVTSAQKNPTAFYLCASSQTGGNQPQHFGDGTRLSIL.

This sequence joins TRBV11-2 and TRBJ1-2; D unclear. Per the germline V gene, CDR1 is SGHAT and CDR2 is FQNNGV. Trimming took 1 base from V and 3 from J, leaving 21 bases between them. The CDR3 loop spans 18 amino acids. In nucleotides, the CDR3 is TGTGCCAGCAGCTTAGTGAATGGCTTTGGGAGGGCGGACTATGGCTACACCTTC. Amino acid sequence: CASSLVNGFGRADYGYTF.

This clone was seen a few times. CDR3 nucleotides: TGTGCCAGCAGCTTAGGACAGGGTGATACGCAGTATTTT. It is translated as CASSLGQGDTQYF. The genes are TRBV7-9 and TRBJ2-3; 7 nucleotides align to TRBD1. V shed 1 base, J shed 6 bases, and the junction held 1 base outside the gene matches. CDR3 length: 13 residues. Germline V gene sequence: CDR1 SEHNR, CDR2 FQNEAQ (reference sequence).

V gene TRBV6-5 combines with J gene TRBJ2-1, with 10 bases matching TRBD2. The ends lost 0 bases at V and 5 bases at J; junction bases unmatched: 4. Germline-derived CDR1 and CDR2 are MNHEY and SVGAGI. The CDR3 runs 16 residues. CDR3 in amino acids: CASSYSGTSVHNEQFF. Written as DNA, the CDR3 is TGTGCCAGCAGTTACTCGGGGACTAGCGTTCACAATGAGCAGTTCTTC.

The V call is TRBV29-1, the J call TRBJ1-1; no definite D call. The germline V gene has CDR1 SQVTM and CDR2 ANQGSEA. The CDR3 runs 14 residues. V lost 1 base and J 5 bases, leaving 14 bases between the germline ends. The CDR3 protein is CSVEAVLGGTEAFF. The CDR3 DNA reads as TGCAGCGTTGAAGCCGTTTTAGGAGGGACTGAAGCTTTCTTT.

This chain links TRBV6-5 with TRBJ2-2; D unresolved. Germline V gives CDR1 MNHEY, CDR2 SVGAGI. The CDR3 spans 15 residues. Trimming cost V 5 bases and J 1 base, with 11 bases left between them. The CDR3 loop is CASSPQPLNTGELFF. CDR3 in DNA: TGTGCCAGCAGTCCCCAACCTTTGAACACCGGGGAGCTGTTTTTT.

This clone was counted once. The V call is TRBV5-8, the J call TRBJ2-7; D perhaps matches TRBD2 (5 bases). V was cut by 0 bases and J by 7 bases, with 8 bases left in between. Germline V lookup: CDR1 SGHTS, CDR2 YDEGEE. There are 12 residues in the CDR3. CDR3 sequence reads: CASSLERREQYF. The DNA for the CDR3 is TGTGCCAGCAGCTTGGAACGGAGGGAGCAGTACTTC.

Note on this clone: At the DNA level, this CDR3 is encoded by other sequences in the same sample as well. This sequence joins TRBV19 and TRBJ2-7; no reliable D call. This CDR3 comprises 12 residues. Germline V gene lookup returns CDR1 LNHDA and CDR2 SQIVND (reference sequence). V lost 2 bases, J lost 3 bases, and 5 bases lay in between. CDR3 sequence reads: CASSIPGYEQYF. In nucleotides, the CDR3 is TGTGCCAGTAGTATACCAGGCTACGAGCAGTACTTC.

This chain connects TRBV11-2 to TRBJ2-7; D is unresolved. CDR3 length: 15 amino acids. V lost 5 bases and J 4 bases, leaving 18 bases between the germline ends. CDR1 SGHAT and CDR2 FQNNGV come from the germline V gene. CDR3 in amino acids: CASSPIKERNYEQYF. Here the CDR3 DNA reads TGTGCCAGCAGCCCAATAAAGGAGCGTAATTACGAGCAGTACTTC.

The genes are TRBV2 and TRBJ2-7, with D possibly being TRBD1 (6 bases). Germline loops: CDR1 SNHLY, CDR2 FYNNEI. This CDR3 has 14 residues. Trimming shortened V by 6 bases and J by 3 bases, and 15 bases separated the two germline ends. The CDR3 sequence is CASRIDRSYYEQYF. CDR3 DNA sequence: TGTGCCAGCAGGATCGACAGGTCATACTACGAGCAGTACTTC.

The CDR3 here is CATSSRIDTQYF. CDR3 DNA: TGTGCCACTAGCAGCCGAATTGATACGCAGTATTTT. The rearrangement joins TRBV5-8 to TRBJ2-3; D perhaps matches TRBD2 (5 bases). V lost 9 bases and J 6 bases, leaving 14 bases between the germline ends. CDR3 length equals 12 residues. Germline values: CDR1 SGHTS, CDR2 YDEGEE.

The CDR3 DNA follows: TGTGCCAGCAGTGTAGGGAGGTGGACAGATACGCAGTATTTT. Protein product: CASSVGRWTDTQYF. V is TRBV6-1 and J is TRBJ2-3, with a weak D call TRBD2 (6 bases). Trimming stripped 4 bases from V and 3 bases from J, with 11 bases between. CDR3 length: 14 residues. The germline V gene encodes CDR1 MNHNS and CDR2 SASEGT.

This clone has only one observation. The V call is TRBV7-9, the J call TRBJ2-1; 9 nucleotides align to TRBD1. Germline V gene lookup returns CDR1 SEHNR and CDR2 FQNEAQ (reference sequence). This CDR3 spans 18 amino acids. With V trimmed by 5 bases and J by 1 base, 12 bases remained unmatched. CDR3 nucleotide sequence: TGTGCCAGCAGCAAAGAACGACAGGGGGTGATTTCCTACAATGAGCAGTTCTTC. It is translated as CASSKERQGVISYNEQFF.

This clone has only a few counts. This chain connects TRBV5-4 to TRBJ2-2, with 7 bases matching TRBD1. V lost 0 bases, J lost 6 bases, and 8 bases stayed unmatched. The length of the CDR3 is 16 residues. Per germline, CDR1 SGHNT and CDR2 YYREEE (reference sequence). The CDR3 here is CASSLADRPFSGELFF. The DNA for the CDR3 is TGTGCCAGCAGCTTGGCGGACAGGCCTTTTTCCGGGGAGCTGTTTTTT.

This clone came up once. V gene TRBV14 combines with J gene TRBJ2-2; D call uncertain. The germline V gene has CDR1 SGHDN and CDR2 FVKESK. With 1 base removed from V and 1 base from J, the gap between germline ends came to 13 bases. The CDR3 spans 17 residues. CDR3 sequence (DNA): TGTGCCAGCAGCCAAGGCGTTTATAAGCGGAACACCGGGGAGCTGTTTTTT. It translates to CASSQGVYKRNTGELFF.

The CDR3 nucleotides read TGCGCCAGCAGCTCATTCGCCGTGAACACTGAAGCTTTCTTT. Encoded protein: CASSSFAVNTEAFF. The rearrangement links TRBV5-1 to TRBJ1-1; D is unresolved. Germline assignment: CDR1 SGHRS and CDR2 YFSETQ. The CDR3 is 14 amino acids. V lost 3 bases and J lost 0, with 9 bases in between. Looking up the rest from reference TRBV5-1 and TRBJ1-1 gives the full variable domain: KAGVTQTPRYLIKTRGQQVTLSCSPISGHRSVSWYQQTPGQGLQFLFEYFSETQRNKGNFPGRFSGRQFSNSRSEMNVSTLELGDSALYLCASSSFAVNTEAFFGQGTRLTVV.

The chain has TRBV2 and TRBJ1-4, with no clear D. The ends were cut back, 1 base at V and 5 bases at J, with 14 bases in the middle. CDR1 SNHLY and CDR2 FYNNEI come from the germline V gene. The CDR3 consists of 16 residues. CDR3 DNA sequence: TGTGCCAGCAGTGAAGGTTTCCGGCCCAGAAATGAAAAACTGTTTTTT. Protein sequence: CASSEGFRPRNEKLFF.

The rearrangement links TRBV7-6 to TRBJ2-5; D remains ambiguous. V was shortened by 5 bases and J by 5 bases, with 15 bases between the two germline ends. The germline V gene has CDR1 SGHVS and CDR2 FNYEAQ. The CDR3 totals 14 residues. The CDR3 coding sequence is TGTGCCAGCAGCACCCTTACTATGGGGGAGACCCAGTACTTC. It yields the protein CASSTLTMGETQYF.

The chain links TRBV5-1 to TRBJ2-1; 10 bases agree with TRBD1. V gave up 4 bases and J gave up 8 bases; unmatched junction bases: 9. CDR3 length: 15 residues. Germline V lookup: CDR1 SGHRS, CDR2 YFSETQ. CDR3 coding DNA: TGCGCCAGCAGCCCGGACAGGGGGATCTCCGATGAGCAGTTCTTC. Amino acids: CASSPDRGISDEQFF. Full variable domain (outside the CDR3, taken from reference TRBV5-1 and TRBJ2-1): KAGVTQTPRYLIKTRGQQVTLSCSPISGHRSVSWYQQTPGQGLQFLFEYFSETQRNKGNFPGRFSGRQFSNSRSEMNVSTLELGDSALYLCASSPDRGISDEQFFGPGTRLTVL.

The rearrangement joins TRBV7-9 to TRBJ2-5, with 9 nucleotides matching TRBD2. Germline CDR1 reads SEHNR; CDR2 reads FQNEAQ (reference sequence). V gave up 5 bases and J gave up 3 bases; unmatched junction bases: 10. This CDR3 is built from 16 residues. The CDR3 loop reads CASSTRLAERKETQYF. The CDR3 DNA reads TGTGCCAGCAGCACCCGACTAGCGGAGAGGAAAGAGACCCAGTACTTC.

The V gene is TRBV10-2, the J gene TRBJ2-5; 10 bases fit TRBD1. Germline CDR1 and CDR2: WSHSY and SAAADI. With 0 bases clipped from V and 2 bases from J, the junction kept 6 bases outside the gene matches. The CDR3 consists of 17 residues. The CDR3 coding sequence is TGCGCCAGCAGTGAGTCAGACAGGGGGCGACGGCAAGAGACCCAGTACTTC. Its translation is CASSESDRGRRQETQYF.